These 8 T cell receptor beta chains were sequenced from one sample in a study of blood T cell repertoires in COVID-19. Profiled with immunoSEQ multiplex PCR; TCRdb holds only in-frame clones, not every one. The sample consists of approximately 400,000 clones, 70% to 90% of them appearing once. Sample: PBMCs or T cells enriched from blood (not recorded which). Receptors were obtained from a woman younger than 30 who had recovered from COVID-19.

The chain joins TRBV9 to TRBJ2-2; D gene ambiguous. Deletions cut 0 bases from V and 7 bases from J, with 7 bases between. This CDR3 has 13 residues. Looked up from germline, CDR1 is SGDLS and CDR2 is YYNGEE. CDR3 residues: CASSVGVDGELFF. The CDR3 nucleotides read TGTGCCAGCAGCGTAGGCGTTGACGGGGAGCTGTTTTTT.

The V and J genes are TRBV7-2 and TRBJ2-7; TRBD1 aligns across 8 bases. J gave up 0 bases and V 4 bases, and 5 bases lay outside the gene matches. Germline CDR1 SGHTA, CDR2 FQGNSA. This CDR3 is built from 15 residues. CDR3 in amino acids: CASSYRDRSSYEQYF. CDR3 in DNA: TGTGCCAGCAGCTACCGGGACAGGAGCTCCTACGAGCAGTACTTC.

This chain joins TRBV2 and TRBJ2-2; TRBD1 matches 7 bases. There are 18 residues in the CDR3. Trimming removed 4 bases from V and 3 bases from J; junction bases left unmatched: 14. CDR1 is SNHLY and CDR2 is FYNNEI in the germline V gene. The CDR3 bases are TGTGCCAGCAGTGTGGACCCGAGGGTCAGGGGGTACACCGGGGAGCTGTTTTTT. The encoded protein is CASSVDPRVRGYTGELFF.

This chain's CDR3 is CASSHTQGDNFDYGYTF. Written as DNA, the CDR3 is TGTGCCAGCAGTCATACACAGGGGGATAACTTTGACTATGGCTACACCTTC. This chain joins TRBV27 and TRBJ1-2; 8 bases agree with TRBD1. The J segment lost 3 bases and the V segment lost 5 bases, leaving 14 bases of the junction unmatched. This CDR3 has 17 amino acids. The V gene's germline CDR1 is MNHEY and CDR2 SMNVEV (reference sequence).

The rearrangement uses TRBV5-6 and TRBJ2-2, with TRBD2 as a possible D gene (5 bases). The CDR3 is 12 amino acids. The germline V and J ends were trimmed by 4 bases and 5 bases, with 6 bases remaining between them. Germline V gives CDR1 SGHDT, CDR2 YYEEEE. This CDR3 is CASSPGTGELFF. The DNA of the CDR3 is TGTGCCAGCAGCCCGGGGACCGGGGAGCTGTTTTTT.

V usage is TRBV10-3 and J usage is TRBJ2-7; a weak D match, TRBD2 (7 bases). The CDR3 is 14 amino acids. V was clipped by 10 bases and J by 4 bases, with 20 bases between them. Germline V gene lookup returns CDR1 ENHRY and CDR2 SYGVKD. The CDR3 protein is CASSLRGAGYEQYF. The CDR3 bases are TGTGCCAGCTCCCTCCGGGGGGCGGGTTACGAGCAGTACTTC.

This clone was counted a single time. The same CDR3 can be traced to other DNA sequences in this sample. The chain uses TRBV6-5 and TRBJ1-3; D gene ambiguous. The ends were cut back, 0 bases at V and 5 bases at J, with 8 bases in the middle. The CDR3 has 14 amino acids. Per the germline V gene, CDR1 is MNHEY and CDR2 is SVGAGI. The CDR3 reads CASSYSAGRNTIYF. The CDR3 DNA reads as TGTGCCAGCAGTTACTCTGCAGGCCGAAACACCATATATTTT.

The chain links TRBV27 to TRBJ1-1; TRBD1 agrees at 9 bases. The trim removed 7 bases at V and 2 bases at J, leaving 11 bases unmatched. Germline V gene data show CDR1 as MNHEY and CDR2 as SMNVEV (reference sequence). The length of the CDR3 is 16 residues. CDR3 loop: CASNRDRVVRNTEAFF. DNA for the CDR3: TGTGCCAGCAACCGGGACAGGGTGGTCAGAAACACTGAAGCTTTCTTT.